A selection of T cell receptor beta chains follows, all from one sample in a study of blood T cell repertoires in COVID-19. TCRdb's table, derived via immunoSEQ multiplex PCR, lists solely in-frame clones and lacks some. Of around 380,000 clones in the sample, approximately 77% are singletons; the top ten hold under 1.2%. The material sequenced was peripheral blood. Receptor source: a human donor with acute or convalescent COVID-19. The donor label of this sample is uncertain. The CDR3 runs from the conserved cysteine through the conserved F or W.

j_gene: TRBJ1-2
v_gene: TRBV28
CDR3aa: CASTLTPNYGYTF

j_gene: TRBJ2-3
v_gene: TRBV5-5
CDR3aa: CASSLVGLAGRNTQYF

j_gene: TRBJ2-7
v_gene: TRBV6-4
CDR3aa: CASPLPTRVYEQYF

j_gene: TRBJ2-3
v_gene: TRBV30
CDR3aa: CAWSVSRYTQYF

j_gene: TRBJ1-2
v_gene: TRBV11-2
CDR3aa: CASSLEQGAYGYTF

j_gene: TRBJ2-7
v_gene: TRBV11-2
CDR3aa: CASSLLPGGPYEQYF

j_gene: TRBJ1-1
v_gene: TRBV5-1
CDR3aa: CASSWEVGQAGEAFF

j_gene: TRBJ2-5
v_gene: TRBV28
CDR3aa: CASSITGSAGQETQYF

j_gene: TRBJ2-4
v_gene: TRBV19
CDR3aa: CASSTPSGSGKNIQYF

j_gene: TRBJ1-2
v_gene: TRBV15
CDR3aa: CATSRTAARDYGYTF

j_gene: TRBJ1-5
v_gene: TRBV10-3
CDR3aa: CATGVDISNQPQHF

j_gene: TRBJ1-4
v_gene: TRBV7-9
CDR3aa: CASSPDRLNEKLFF

j_gene: TRBJ1-5
v_gene: TRBV6-2/TRBV6-3
CDR3aa: CASSYSGQRSQPQHF

j_gene: TRBJ2-2
v_gene: TRBV7-6
CDR3aa: CAVRPGGVANTGELFF

j_gene: TRBJ1-1
v_gene: TRBV10-2
CDR3aa: CASSENQGRVPEAFF

j_gene: TRBJ2-6
v_gene: TRBV3-1/TRBV3-2
CDR3aa: CASSQSRGLGANVLTF

j_gene: TRBJ2-7
v_gene: TRBV16
CDR3aa: CASSQDYSGAGQYF

j_gene: TRBJ1-2
v_gene: TRBV5-1
CDR3aa: CASSLEGQGYGYTF

j_gene: TRBJ1-2
v_gene: TRBV5-6
CDR3aa: CASSVTEYGYTF

j_gene: TRBJ1-6
v_gene: TRBV3-1/TRBV3-2
CDR3aa: CASSQTTTRPNSPLHF

j_gene: TRBJ2-7
v_gene: TRBV11-2
CDR3aa: CASSLVQDYEQYF

j_gene: TRBJ2-1
v_gene: TRBV10-1
CDR3aa: CASTGQGGNEQFF

j_gene: TRBJ1-2
v_gene: TRBV7-6
CDR3aa: CASSPRRLRGTINYGYTF

j_gene: TRBJ2-7
v_gene: TRBV18
CDR3aa: CASSPRASDEGEQYF

j_gene: TRBJ1-1
v_gene: TRBV21-1
CDR3aa: CASSVKSQPQGAFF

j_gene: TRBJ1-5
v_gene: TRBV20-1
CDR3aa: CSASVTGASNQPQHF

j_gene: TRBJ1-1
v_gene: TRBV5-1
CDR3aa: CASSRGQGVMGTEAFF

j_gene: TRBJ2-2
v_gene: TRBV5-8
CDR3aa: CASSMRSGQGGIGELFF

j_gene: TRBJ1-6
v_gene: TRBV19
CDR3aa: CASSEDRSNSPLHF

j_gene: TRBJ2-5
v_gene: TRBV11-2
CDR3aa: CASSSTTYQETQYF

j_gene: TRBJ2-1
v_gene: TRBV19
CDR3aa: CASSMTGLYNEQFF

j_gene: TRBJ2-3
v_gene: TRBV9
CDR3aa: CASSVEGRSGRAAYTQYF

j_gene: TRBJ1-1
v_gene: TRBV10-3
CDR3aa: CAISERKMTGEAFF

j_gene: TRBJ1-2
v_gene: TRBV28
CDR3aa: CASTSWTGRGYTF

j_gene: TRBJ1-2
v_gene: TRBV6-5
CDR3aa: CASSYSNQGSYGYTF

j_gene: TRBJ1-1
v_gene: TRBV21-1
CDR3aa: CASSTRTGGNTEAFF

j_gene: TRBJ2-4
v_gene: TRBV30
CDR3aa: CAWSVGQAKNIQYF

j_gene: TRBJ2-3
v_gene: TRBV5-1
CDR3aa: CASRTFSFTDTQYF

j_gene: TRBJ2-7
v_gene: TRBV15
CDR3aa: CATSRERELTYEQYF

j_gene: TRBJ2-7
v_gene: TRBV10-3
CDR3aa: CAISGPRVWTSGTPEEQYF

j_gene: TRBJ2-1
v_gene: TRBV6-4
CDR3aa: CASSDSPLSGNRFF